This T cell receptor beta chain was observed in a study of identical twins. Study-level points and caveats: While abundant cord blood beta clonotypes carried fewer insertions, memory repertoires showed no such pattern. Excess twin sharing in beta out-of-frame sequences was weaker. Twin-shared out-of-frame alpha sequences were enriched for low generation probability.

This clonotype was seen only a few times. Its matching antigen is unknown. A single record per CDR3 protein comes from TCRdb applying MiXCR to the 5' RACE reads. The repertoire holds 220,000 or so distinct CDR3 sequences, with about 7% as singletons. V dropped 0 bases and J dropped 0 bases, with 9 bases sitting between them. Per the germline V gene, CDR1 is MNHEY and CDR2 is SVGAGI. CDR3 length equals 16 residues. These data were also reused for a study on yellow fever vaccine responses in identical twins. As reported in that work: Reportedly, twins showed a vaccine T cell response that looked partly convergent and partly personalized.

The chain employs TRBV6-5 and TRBJ2-1; D is uncertain. The TCR comes from a woman younger than 30 in good health. Source material: memory (CD45RO+) T cells sorted from blood. CDR3 amino acids: CASSYSPFSSYNEQFF. The CDR3 region has the DNA TGTGCCAGCAGTTACTCGCCCTTCAGCTCCTACAATGAGCAGTTCTTC.